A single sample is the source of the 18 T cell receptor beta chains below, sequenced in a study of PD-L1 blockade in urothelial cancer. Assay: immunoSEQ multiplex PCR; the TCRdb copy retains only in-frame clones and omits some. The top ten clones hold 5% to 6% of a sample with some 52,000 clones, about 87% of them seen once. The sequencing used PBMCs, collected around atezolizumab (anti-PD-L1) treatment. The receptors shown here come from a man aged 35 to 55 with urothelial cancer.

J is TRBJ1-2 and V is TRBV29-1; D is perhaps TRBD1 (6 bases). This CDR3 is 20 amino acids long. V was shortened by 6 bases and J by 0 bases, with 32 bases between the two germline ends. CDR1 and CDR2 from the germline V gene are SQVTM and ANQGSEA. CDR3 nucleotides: TGCAGCGTAGGTCAGGGACACGGTCGAGACGGGATAGGAGCTAACTATGGCTACACCTTC. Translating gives CSVGQGHGRDGIGANYGYTF.

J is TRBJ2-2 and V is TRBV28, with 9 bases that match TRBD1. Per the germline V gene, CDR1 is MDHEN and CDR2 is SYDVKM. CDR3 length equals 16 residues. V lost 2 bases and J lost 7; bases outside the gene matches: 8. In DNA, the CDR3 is TGTGCCAGCAGTTTACCCGGGACAGGGTCACTCGGGGAGCTGTTTTTT. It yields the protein CASSLPGTGSLGELFF.

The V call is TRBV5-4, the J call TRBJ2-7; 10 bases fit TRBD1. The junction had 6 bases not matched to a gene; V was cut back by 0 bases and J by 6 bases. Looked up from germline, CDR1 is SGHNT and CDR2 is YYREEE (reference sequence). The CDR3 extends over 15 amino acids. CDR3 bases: TGTGCCAGCAGCTTGGAGGGGACAGGGGTAGGCGAGCAGTACTTC. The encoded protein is CASSLEGTGVGEQYF.

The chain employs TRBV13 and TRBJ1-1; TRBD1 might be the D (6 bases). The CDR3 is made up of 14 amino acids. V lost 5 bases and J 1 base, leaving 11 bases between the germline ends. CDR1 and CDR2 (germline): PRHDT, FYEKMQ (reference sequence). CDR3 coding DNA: TGTGCCAGCAGCGACAGGCGGGCGAACACTGAAGCTTTCTTT. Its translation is CASSDRRANTEAFF.

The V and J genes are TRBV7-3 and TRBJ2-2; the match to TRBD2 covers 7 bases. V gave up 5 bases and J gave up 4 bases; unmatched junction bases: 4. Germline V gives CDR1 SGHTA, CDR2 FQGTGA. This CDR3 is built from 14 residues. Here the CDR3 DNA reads TGTGCCAGCAGCCGGGGAGGGGTCACCGGGGAGCTGTTTTTT. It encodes CASSRGGVTGELFF. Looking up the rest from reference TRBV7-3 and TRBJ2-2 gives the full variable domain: GAGVSQTPSNKVTEKGKYVELRCDPISGHTALYWYRQSLGQGPEFLIYFQGTGAADDSGLPNDRFFAVRPEGSVSTLKIQRTERGDSAVYLCASSRGGVTGELFFGEGSRLTVL.

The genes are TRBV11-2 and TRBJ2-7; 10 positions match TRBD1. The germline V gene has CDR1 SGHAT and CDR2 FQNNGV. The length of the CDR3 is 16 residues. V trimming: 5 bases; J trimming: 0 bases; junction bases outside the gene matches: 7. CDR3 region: CASSLPGTGASYEQYF. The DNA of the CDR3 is TGTGCCAGCAGCCTTCCCGGGACAGGGGCCTCCTACGAGCAGTACTTC. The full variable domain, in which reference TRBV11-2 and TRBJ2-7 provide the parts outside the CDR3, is EAGVAQSPRYKIIEKRQSVAFWCNPISGHATLYWYQQILGQGPKLLIQFQNNGVVDDSQLPKDRFSAERLKGVDSTLKIQPAKLEDSAVYLCASSLPGTGASYEQYFGPGTRLTVT.

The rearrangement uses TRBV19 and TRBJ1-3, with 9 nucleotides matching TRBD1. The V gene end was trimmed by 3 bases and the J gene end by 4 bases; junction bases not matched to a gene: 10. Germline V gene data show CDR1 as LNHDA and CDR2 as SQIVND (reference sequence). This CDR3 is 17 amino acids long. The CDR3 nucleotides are TGTGCCAGTAGTATGGCCCCCCGAGGGACAGGGGGAAACACCATATATTTT. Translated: CASSMAPRGTGGNTIYF.

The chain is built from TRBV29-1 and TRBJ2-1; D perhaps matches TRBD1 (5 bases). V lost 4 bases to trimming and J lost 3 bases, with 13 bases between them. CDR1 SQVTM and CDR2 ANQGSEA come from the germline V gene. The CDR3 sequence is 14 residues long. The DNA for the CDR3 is TGCAGCGTTGTCGGGCAGGGCCTCTACAATGAGCAGTTCTTC. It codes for CSVVGQGLYNEQFF.

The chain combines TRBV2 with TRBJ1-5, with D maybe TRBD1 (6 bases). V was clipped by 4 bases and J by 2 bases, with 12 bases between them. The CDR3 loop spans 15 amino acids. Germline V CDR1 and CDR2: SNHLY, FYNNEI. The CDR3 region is CASSAGTIGNQPQHF. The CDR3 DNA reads TGTGCCAGCAGTGCCGGGACAATAGGCAATCAGCCCCAGCATTTT.

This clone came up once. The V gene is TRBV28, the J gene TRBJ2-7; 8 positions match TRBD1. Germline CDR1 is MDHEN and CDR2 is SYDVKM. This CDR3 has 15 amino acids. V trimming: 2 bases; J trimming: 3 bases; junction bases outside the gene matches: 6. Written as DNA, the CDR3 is TGTGCCAGCAGTTTAGAAAGGACAGGGATCTACGAGCAGTACTTC. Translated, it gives CASSLERTGIYEQYF.

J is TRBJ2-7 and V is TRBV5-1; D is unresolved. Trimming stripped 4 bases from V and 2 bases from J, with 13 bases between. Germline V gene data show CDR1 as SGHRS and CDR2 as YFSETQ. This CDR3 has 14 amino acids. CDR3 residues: CASSAPEQTYEQYF. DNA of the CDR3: TGCGCCAGCAGCGCGCCTGAACAGACCTACGAGCAGTACTTC.

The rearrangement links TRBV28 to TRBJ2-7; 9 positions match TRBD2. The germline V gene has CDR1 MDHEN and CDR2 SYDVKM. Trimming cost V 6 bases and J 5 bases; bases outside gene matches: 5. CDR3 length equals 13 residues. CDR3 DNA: TGTGCCAGCAGGGTAAGCGGGAGGAACGAGCAGTACTTC. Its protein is CASRVSGRNEQYF. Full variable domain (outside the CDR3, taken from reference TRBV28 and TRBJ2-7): DVKVTQSSRYLVKRTGEKVFLECVQDMDHENMFWYRQDPGLGLRLIYFSYDVKMKEKGDIPEGYSVSREKKERFSLILESASTNQTSMYLCASRVSGRNEQYFGPGTRLTVT.

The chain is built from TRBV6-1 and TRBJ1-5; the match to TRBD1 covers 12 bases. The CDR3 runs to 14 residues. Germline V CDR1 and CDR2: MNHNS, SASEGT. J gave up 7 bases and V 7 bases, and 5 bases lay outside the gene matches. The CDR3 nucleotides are TGTGCCAGCACAGGGACAGGGGGCGCACAGCCCCAGCATTTT. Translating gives CASTGTGGAQPQHF.

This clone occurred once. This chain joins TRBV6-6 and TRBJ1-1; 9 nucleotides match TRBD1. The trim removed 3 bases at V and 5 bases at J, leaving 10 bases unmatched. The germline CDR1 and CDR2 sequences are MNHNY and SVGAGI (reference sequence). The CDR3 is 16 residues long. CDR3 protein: CASSYTAGTGFTEAFF. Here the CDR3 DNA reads TGTGCCAGCAGTTATACTGCAGGGACAGGGTTTACTGAAGCTTTCTTT.

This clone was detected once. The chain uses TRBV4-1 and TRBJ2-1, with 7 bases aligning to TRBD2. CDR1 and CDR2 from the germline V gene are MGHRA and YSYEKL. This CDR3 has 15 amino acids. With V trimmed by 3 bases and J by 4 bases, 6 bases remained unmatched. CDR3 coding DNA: TGCGCCAGCAGCCAGGGGGGGAGTAGATACAATGAGCAGTTCTTC. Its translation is CASSQGGSRYNEQFF.

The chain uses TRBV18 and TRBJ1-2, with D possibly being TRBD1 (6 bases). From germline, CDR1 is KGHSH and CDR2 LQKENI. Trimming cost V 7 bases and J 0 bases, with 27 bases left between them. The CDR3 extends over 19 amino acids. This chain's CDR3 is CASLGGLFGLGPPNYGYTF. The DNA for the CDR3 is TGTGCCAGCTTAGGGGGTCTTTTTGGATTGGGCCCTCCTAACTATGGCTACACCTTC.

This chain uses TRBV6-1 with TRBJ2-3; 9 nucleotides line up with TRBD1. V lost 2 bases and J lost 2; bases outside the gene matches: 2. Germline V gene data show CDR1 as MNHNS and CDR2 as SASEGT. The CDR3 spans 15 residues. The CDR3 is CASSERDRVTDTQYF. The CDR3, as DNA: TGTGCCAGCAGTGAAAGGGACAGGGTCACAGATACGCAGTATTTT.

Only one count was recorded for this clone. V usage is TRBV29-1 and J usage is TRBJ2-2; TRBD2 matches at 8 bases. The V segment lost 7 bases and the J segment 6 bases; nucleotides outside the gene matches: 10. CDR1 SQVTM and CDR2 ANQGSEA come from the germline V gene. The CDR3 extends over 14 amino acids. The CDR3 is CSAVTSARAGELFF. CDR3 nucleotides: TGCAGCGCCGTGACTAGCGCGAGGGCCGGGGAGCTGTTTTTT.